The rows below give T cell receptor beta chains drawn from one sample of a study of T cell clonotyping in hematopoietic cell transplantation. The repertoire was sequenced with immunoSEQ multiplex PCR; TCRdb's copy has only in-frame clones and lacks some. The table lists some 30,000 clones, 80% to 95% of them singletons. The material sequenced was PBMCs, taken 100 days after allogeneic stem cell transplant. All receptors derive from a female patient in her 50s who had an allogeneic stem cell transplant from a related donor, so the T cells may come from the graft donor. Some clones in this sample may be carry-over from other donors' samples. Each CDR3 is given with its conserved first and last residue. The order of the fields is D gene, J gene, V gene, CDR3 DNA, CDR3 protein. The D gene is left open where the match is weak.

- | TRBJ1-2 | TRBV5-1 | TGCGCCAGCAGCTTGCTTCCCAACTATGGCTACACCTTC | CASSLLPNYGYTF
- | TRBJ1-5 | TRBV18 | TGTGCCAGCTCATCGGGAAAGTATAGCAATCAGCCCCAGCATTTT | CASSSGKYSNQPQHF
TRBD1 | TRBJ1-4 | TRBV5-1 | TGCGCCAGCAGCGTAGGGACAGTGGGGTTTGGTGAAAAACTGTTTTTT | CASSVGTVGFGEKLFF
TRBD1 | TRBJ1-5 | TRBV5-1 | TGCGCCAGCAGCCTAGGGACAGGTAATCAGCCCCAGCATTTT | CASSLGTGNQPQHF
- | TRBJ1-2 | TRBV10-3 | TGTGCCATCAGTGAGCAACAGGGCGATGGCTACACCTTC | CAISEQQGDGYTF
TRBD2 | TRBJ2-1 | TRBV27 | TGTGCCAGCAGTTTATCAGGACTAGCGAATGAGCAGTTCTTC | CASSLSGLANEQFF
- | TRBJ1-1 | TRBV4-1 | TGCGCCAGCAGCCAAGTCCGTGAGACTGAAGCTTTCTTT | CASSQVRETEAFF
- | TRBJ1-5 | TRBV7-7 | TGTGCCAGCAGCTTGACAGTAAATCAGCCCCAGCATTTT | CASSLTVNQPQHF
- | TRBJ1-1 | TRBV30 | TGTGCCTGGAGTGTAGGGGGGCCGACAGAAGCTTTCTTT | CAWSVGGPTEAFF
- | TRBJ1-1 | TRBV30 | TGTGCCTGGAGTGTAAGGGGGAACGGGGAAGCTTTCTTT | CAWSVRGNGEAFF
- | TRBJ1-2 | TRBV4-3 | TGCGCCAGCAGCCAAGATCGGGGCGGACAAGCTAACTATGGCTACACCTTC | CASSQDRGGQANYGYTF
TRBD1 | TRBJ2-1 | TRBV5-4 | TGTGCCAGCAGCCCGGGACAGCTGAGCTCCTACAATGAGCAGTTCTTC | CASSPGQLSSYNEQFF